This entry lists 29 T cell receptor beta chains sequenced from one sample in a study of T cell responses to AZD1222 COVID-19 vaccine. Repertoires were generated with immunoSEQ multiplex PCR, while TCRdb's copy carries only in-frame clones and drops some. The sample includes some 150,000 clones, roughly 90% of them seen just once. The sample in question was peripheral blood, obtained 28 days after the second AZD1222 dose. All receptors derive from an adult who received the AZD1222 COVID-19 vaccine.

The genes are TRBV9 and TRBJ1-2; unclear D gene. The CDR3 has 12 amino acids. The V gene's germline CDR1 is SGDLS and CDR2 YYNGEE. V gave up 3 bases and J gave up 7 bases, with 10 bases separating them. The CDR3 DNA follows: TGTGCCAGCAGCGGTTACTCGACTGGCTACACCTTC. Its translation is CASSGYSTGYTF.

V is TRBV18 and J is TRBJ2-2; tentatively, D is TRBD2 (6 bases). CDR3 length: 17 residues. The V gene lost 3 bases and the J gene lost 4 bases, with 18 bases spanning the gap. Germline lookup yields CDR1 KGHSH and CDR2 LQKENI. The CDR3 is CASSPFDGGTATGELFF. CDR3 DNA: TGTGCCAGCTCACCCTTTGACGGAGGGACCGCCACCGGGGAGCTGTTTTTT.

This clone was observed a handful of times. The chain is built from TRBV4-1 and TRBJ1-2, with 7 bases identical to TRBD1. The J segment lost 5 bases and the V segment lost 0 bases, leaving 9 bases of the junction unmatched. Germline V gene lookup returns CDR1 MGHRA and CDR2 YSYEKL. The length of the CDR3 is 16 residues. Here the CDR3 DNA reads TGCGCCAGCAGCCAAGATCTCGGGCAGGGGGTATATGGCTACACCTTC. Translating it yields CASSQDLGQGVYGYTF.

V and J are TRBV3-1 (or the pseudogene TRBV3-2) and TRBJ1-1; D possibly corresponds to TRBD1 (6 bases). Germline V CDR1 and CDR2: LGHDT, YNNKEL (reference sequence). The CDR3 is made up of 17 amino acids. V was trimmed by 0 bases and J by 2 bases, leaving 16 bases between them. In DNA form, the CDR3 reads TGTGCCAGCAGCCAAGATCAGGGGCCAGGGACTAACACTGAAGCTTTCTTT. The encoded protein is CASSQDQGPGTNTEAFF.

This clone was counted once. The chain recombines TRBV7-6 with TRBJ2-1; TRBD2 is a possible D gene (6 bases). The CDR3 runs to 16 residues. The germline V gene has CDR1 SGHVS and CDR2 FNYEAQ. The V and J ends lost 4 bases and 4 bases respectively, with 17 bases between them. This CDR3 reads CASSSPLAGRYNEQFF. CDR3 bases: TGTGCCAGCAGCTCACCCCTCGCGGGAAGATACAATGAGCAGTTCTTC.

The CDR3 DNA reads TGCGCCAGCCAAGGGACAGTAAACACTGAAGCTTTCTTT. Protein: CASQGTVNTEAFF. This chain connects TRBV10-1 to TRBJ1-1; 7 bases are a match to TRBD1. The V gene's germline CDR1 is WNHNN and CDR2 SYGVQD (reference sequence). The CDR3 loop spans 13 amino acids. J lost 2 bases, V lost 8 bases, and 5 bases had no gene match.

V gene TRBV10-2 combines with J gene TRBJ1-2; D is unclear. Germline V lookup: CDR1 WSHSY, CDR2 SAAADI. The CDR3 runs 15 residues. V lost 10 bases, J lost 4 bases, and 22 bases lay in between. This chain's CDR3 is CATSVRAQRTYGYTF. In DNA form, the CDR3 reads TGCGCCACCTCGGTACGGGCCCAGCGGACCTATGGCTACACCTTC.

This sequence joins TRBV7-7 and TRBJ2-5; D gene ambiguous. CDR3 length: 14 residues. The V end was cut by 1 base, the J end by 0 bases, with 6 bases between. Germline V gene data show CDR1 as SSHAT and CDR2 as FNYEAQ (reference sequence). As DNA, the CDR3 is TGTGCCAGCAGCTTAGACAATTACCAAGAGACCCAGTACTTC. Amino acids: CASSLDNYQETQYF.

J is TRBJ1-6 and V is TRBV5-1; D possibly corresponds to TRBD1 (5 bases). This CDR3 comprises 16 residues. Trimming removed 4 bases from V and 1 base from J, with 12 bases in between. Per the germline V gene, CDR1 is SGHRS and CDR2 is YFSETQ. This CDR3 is CASSLTQGSYNSPLHF. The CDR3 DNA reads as TGCGCCAGCAGCCTTACTCAGGGTTCCTATAATTCACCCCTCCACTTT.

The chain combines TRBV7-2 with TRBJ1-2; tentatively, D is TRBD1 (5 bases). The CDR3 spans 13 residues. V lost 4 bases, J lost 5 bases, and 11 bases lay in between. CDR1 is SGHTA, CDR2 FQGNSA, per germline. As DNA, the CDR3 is TGTGCCAGCAGCTCTCAGGGCACTTATGGCTACACCTTC. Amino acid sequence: CASSSQGTYGYTF. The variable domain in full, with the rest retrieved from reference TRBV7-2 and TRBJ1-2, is GAGVSQSPSNKVTEKGKDVELRCDPISGHTALYWYRQSLGQGLEFLIYFQGNSAPDKSGLPSDRFSAERTGGSVSTLTIQRTQQEDSAVYLCASSSQGTYGYTFGSGTRLTVV.

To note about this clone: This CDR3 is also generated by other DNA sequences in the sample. CDR3 sequence: CASTPDRSSYNEQFF. The CDR3 region has the DNA TGTGCCAGTACCCCCGACAGGAGCTCCTACAATGAGCAGTTCTTC. This chain connects TRBV19 to TRBJ2-1, with D possibly TRBD1 on 6 matching bases. Germline V gene sequence: CDR1 LNHDA, CDR2 SQIVND (reference sequence). V was shortened by 7 bases and J by 0 bases, with 13 bases between the two germline ends. This CDR3 is 15 amino acids long.

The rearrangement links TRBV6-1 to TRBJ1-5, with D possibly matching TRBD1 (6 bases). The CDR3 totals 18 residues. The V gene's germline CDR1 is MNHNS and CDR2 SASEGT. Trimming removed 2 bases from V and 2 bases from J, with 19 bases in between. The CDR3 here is CASSEITGGGIGNQPQHF. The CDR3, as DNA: TGTGCCAGCAGTGAAATAACCGGAGGGGGAATAGGCAATCAGCCCCAGCATTTT.

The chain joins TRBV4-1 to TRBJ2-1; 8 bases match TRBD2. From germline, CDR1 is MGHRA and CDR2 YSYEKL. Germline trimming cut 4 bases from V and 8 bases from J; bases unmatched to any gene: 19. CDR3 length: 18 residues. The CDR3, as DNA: TGCGCCAGCAGCCTGGGAGACCCGGGACTAGAGGGCAGGTATGAGCAGTTCTTC. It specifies CASSLGDPGLEGRYEQFF.

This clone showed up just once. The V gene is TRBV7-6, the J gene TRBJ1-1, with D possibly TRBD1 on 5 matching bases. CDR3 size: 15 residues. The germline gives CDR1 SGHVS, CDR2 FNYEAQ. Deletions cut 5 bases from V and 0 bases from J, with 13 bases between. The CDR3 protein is CASSRVDKMNTEAFF. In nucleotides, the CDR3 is TGTGCCAGCAGCCGCGTGGACAAGATGAACACTGAAGCTTTCTTT.

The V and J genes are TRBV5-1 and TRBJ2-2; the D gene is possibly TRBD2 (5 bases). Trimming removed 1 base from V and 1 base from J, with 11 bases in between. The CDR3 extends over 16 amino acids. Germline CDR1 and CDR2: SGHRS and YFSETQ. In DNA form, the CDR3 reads TGCGCCAGCAGCTTGTCCTCGGGGAGGAACACCGGGGAGCTGTTTTTT. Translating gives CASSLSSGRNTGELFF.

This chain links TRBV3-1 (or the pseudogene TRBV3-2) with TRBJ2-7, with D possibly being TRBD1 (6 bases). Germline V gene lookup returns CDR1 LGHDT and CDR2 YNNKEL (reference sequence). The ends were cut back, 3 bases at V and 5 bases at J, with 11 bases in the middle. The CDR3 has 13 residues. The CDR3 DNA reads TGTGCCAGCAGCCAGGTACCAGGGGACGAGCAGTACTTC. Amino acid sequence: CASSQVPGDEQYF.

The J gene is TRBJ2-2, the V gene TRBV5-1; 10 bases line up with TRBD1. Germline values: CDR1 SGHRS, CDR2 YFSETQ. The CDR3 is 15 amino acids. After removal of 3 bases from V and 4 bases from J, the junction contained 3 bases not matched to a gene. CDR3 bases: TGCGCCAGCAGCTATGGGACAGGGGTCACCGGGGAGCTGTTTTTT. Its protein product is CASSYGTGVTGELFF.

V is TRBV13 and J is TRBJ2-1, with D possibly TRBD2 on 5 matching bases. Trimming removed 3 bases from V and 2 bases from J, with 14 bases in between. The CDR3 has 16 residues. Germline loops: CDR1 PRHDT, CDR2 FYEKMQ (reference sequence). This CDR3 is CASSFSLAVTYNEQFF. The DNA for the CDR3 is TGTGCCAGCAGCTTCTCCCTAGCTGTAACCTACAATGAGCAGTTCTTC.

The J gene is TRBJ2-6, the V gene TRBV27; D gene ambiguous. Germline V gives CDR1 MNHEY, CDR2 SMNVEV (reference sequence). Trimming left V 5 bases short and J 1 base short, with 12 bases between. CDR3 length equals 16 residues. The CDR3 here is CASSLRWDSGANVLTF. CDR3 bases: TGTGCCAGCAGTCTTCGGTGGGATTCTGGGGCCAACGTCCTGACTTTC.

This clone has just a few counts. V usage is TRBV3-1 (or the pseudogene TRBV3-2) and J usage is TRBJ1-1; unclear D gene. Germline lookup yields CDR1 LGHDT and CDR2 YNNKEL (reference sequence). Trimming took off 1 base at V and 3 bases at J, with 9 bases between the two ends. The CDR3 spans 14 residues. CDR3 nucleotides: TGTGCCAGCAGCCAAGTCGAAGGTTACACTGAAGCTTTCTTT. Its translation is CASSQVEGYTEAFF.

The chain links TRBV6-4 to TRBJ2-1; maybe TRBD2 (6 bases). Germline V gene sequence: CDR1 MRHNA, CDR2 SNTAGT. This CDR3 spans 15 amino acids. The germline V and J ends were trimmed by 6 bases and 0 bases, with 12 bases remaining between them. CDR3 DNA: TGTGCCAGCAGCCCTCAGACTAGCTCCTACAATGAGCAGTTCTTC. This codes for CASSPQTSSYNEQFF.

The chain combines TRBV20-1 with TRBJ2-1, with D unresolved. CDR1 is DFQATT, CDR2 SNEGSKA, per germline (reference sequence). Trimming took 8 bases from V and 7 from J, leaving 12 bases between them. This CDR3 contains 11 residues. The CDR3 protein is CSSVGWNEQFF. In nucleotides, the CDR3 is TGCAGTTCTGTGGGCTGGAATGAGCAGTTCTTC.

The CDR3 region has the DNA TGTGCCAGCTCACCAAATTCCGGGACAGGATGGAGTGAGCAGTACTTC. Its protein is CASSPNSGTGWSEQYF. The rearrangement joins TRBV18 to TRBJ2-7; 8 positions match TRBD1. The CDR3 loop spans 16 amino acids. Looked up from germline, CDR1 is KGHSH and CDR2 is LQKENI. Germline trimming cut 2 bases from V and 7 bases from J; bases unmatched to any gene: 13.

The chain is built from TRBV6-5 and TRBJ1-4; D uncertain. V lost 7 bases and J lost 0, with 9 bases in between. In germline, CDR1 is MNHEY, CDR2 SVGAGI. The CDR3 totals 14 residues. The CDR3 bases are TGTGCCAGCAACGAGGATTCAACTAATGAAAAACTGTTTTTT. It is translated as CASNEDSTNEKLFF.

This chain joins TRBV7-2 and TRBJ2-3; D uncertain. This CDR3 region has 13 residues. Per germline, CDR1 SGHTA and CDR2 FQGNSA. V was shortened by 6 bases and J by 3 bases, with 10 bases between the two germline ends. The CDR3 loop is CASSPDGTDTQYF. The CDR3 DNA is TGTGCCAGCAGTCCTGACGGGACAGATACGCAGTATTTT.

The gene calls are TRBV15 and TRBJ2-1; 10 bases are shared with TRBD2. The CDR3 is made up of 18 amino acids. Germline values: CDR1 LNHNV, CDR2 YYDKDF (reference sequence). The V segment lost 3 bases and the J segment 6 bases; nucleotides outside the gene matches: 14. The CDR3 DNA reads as TGTGCCACCAGCAGGACAGACAGCGGGACTAGCGAGGGCAATGAGCAGTTCTTC. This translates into CATSRTDSGTSEGNEQFF.

CDR3: CASSQTGGGYGYTF. The CDR3 DNA is TGTGCCAGCAGCCAAACAGGGGGCGGCTATGGCTACACCTTC. The chain uses TRBV3-1 (or the pseudogene TRBV3-2) and TRBJ1-2; the match to TRBD1 covers 9 bases. The CDR3 runs to 14 residues. Losses at the gene ends were 2 bases for V and 4 bases for J; bases not matched to a gene: 2. Germline V CDR1 and CDR2: LGHDT, YNNKEL (reference sequence).

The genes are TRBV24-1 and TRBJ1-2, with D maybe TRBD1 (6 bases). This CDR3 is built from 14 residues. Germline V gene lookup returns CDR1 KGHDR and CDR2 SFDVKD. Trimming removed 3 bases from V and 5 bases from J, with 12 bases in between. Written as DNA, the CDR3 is TGTGCCACCAGTGATGCGGGGGCGCGGTATGGCTACACCTTC. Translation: CATSDAGARYGYTF.

CDR3 DNA sequence: TGTGCCAGCAGGAACGCAGGTGAGAACAATGAGCAGTTCTTC. This sequence encodes CASRNAGENNEQFF. The genes are TRBV27 and TRBJ2-1; D unclear. V dropped 6 bases and J dropped 5 bases, with 14 bases sitting between them. This CDR3 is 14 amino acids long. In germline, CDR1 is MNHEY, CDR2 SMNVEV (reference sequence).